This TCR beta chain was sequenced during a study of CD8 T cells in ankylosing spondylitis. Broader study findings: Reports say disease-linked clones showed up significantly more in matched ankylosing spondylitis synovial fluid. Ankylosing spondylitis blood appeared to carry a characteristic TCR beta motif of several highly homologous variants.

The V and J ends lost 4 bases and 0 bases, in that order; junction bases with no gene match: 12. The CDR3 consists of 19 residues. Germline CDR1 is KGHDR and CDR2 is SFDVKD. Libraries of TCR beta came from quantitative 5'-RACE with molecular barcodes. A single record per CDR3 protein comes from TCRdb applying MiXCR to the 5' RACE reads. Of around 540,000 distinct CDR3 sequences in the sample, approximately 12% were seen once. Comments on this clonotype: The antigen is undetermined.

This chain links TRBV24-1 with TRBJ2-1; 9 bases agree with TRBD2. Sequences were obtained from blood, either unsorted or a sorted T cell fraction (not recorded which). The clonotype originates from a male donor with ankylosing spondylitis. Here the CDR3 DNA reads TGTGCCACCAGTGACCCGGGTAGTAGCGGGAGCCACTCCTACAATGAGCAGTTCTTC. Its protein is CATSDPGSSGSHSYNEQFF.